This T cell receptor beta chain derives from a study of tumor and adjacent non-tumor tissue in lung cancer. Study overall: The patients, 9 to 11 men and a handful of women, were roughly 31 to 80 with stage I to III disease. Study-wide findings and caveats: Tumor TCR diversity, when higher, was linked to shorter survival. Compared with tumor, normal lung showed significantly lower TCR diversity.

CDR1 and CDR2 (germline): ENHRY, SYGVKD. The CDR3 sequence is 14 residues long. No cell sorting was done before RNA was extracted from the tissue. Points on this clonotype: The antigen remains unidentified. A read error may account for a junction end that differs from germline.

The library came from three nested PCR rounds adapted from ARM-PCR protocols. One entry per CDR3 protein results from TCRdb running MiXCR on the multiplex PCR reads. Seen here are fewer than 80,000 distinct CDR3 sequences, nearly 70% observed once, and the top ten hold around 12%. The chain uses TRBV10-3 and TRBJ2-3; 7 bases match TRBD1. The specimen sequenced was lung tumor tissue. The TCR was taken from a woman between 65 and 79 years old with non-small cell lung cancer. CDR3 nucleotides: TGCGCCTCCCATAGGGACAGAACGACAGATATGCAGTATTTT. Amino acid sequence: CASHRDRTTDMQYF.